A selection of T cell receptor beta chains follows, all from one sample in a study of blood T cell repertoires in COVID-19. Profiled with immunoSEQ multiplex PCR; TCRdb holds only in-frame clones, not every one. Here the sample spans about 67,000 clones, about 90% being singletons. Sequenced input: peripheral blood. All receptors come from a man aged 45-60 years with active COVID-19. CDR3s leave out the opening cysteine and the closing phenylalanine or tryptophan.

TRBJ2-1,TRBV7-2,ASTISRGNEQF
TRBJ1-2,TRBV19,ASSIRDSNYGYT
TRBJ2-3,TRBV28,ASISRQGSPDTQY
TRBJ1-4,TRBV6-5,ASRKGLINEKLF
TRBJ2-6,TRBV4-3,ASSQVSGNSGANVLT
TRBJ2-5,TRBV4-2,ASSLDRGFGETQY
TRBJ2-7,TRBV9,ASSVGPTASTYEQY
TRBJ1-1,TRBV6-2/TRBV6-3,ASSDILRVGTEAF
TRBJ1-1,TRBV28,ASRYRLQGAEAF
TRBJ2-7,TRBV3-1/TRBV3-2,ASSQHRTSGRSSYEQY
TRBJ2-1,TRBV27,ASSLSGGSSYNEQF